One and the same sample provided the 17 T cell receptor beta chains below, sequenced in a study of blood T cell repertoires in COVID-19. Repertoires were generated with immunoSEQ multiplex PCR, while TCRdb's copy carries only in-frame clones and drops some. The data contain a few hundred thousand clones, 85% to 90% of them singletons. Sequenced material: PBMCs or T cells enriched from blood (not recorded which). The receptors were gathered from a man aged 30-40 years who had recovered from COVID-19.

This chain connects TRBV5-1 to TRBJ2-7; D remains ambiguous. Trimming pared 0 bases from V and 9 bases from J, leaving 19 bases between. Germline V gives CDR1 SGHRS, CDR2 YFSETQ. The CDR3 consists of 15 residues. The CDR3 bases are TGCGCCAGCAGCTTGGGGGTGTACCGGAGTGGATGGCAGTACTTC. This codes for CASSLGVYRSGWQYF.

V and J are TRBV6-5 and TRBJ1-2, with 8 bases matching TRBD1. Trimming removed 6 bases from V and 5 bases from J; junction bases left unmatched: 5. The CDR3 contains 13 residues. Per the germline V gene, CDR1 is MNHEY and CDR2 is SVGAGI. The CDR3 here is CASRLGQGYGYTF. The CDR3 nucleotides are TGTGCCAGCAGACTCGGACAGGGATATGGCTACACCTTC.

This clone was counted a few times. For the CDR3, the DNA is TGTGCCAGCAGTTTGGGTAGCGGGAATTCAGATACGCAGTATTTT. It is translated as CASSLGSGNSDTQYF. The genes are TRBV28 and TRBJ2-3; 8 bases align to TRBD2. Germline trimming cut 3 bases from V and 4 bases from J; bases unmatched to any gene: 6. The CDR3 is 15 residues long. Germline V gene sequence: CDR1 MDHEN, CDR2 SYDVKM.

The CDR3 DNA follows: TGTGCCACCAGCAGTGATTCCCGGGACTACAACAATGAGCAGTTCTTC. This encodes CATSSDSRDYNNEQFF. The chain couples TRBV15 to TRBJ2-1, with TRBD2 identical over 7 bases. The CDR3 is made up of 16 amino acids. Germline values: CDR1 LNHNV, CDR2 YYDKDF (reference sequence). V trimming: 3 bases; J trimming: 5 bases; junction bases outside the gene matches: 10.

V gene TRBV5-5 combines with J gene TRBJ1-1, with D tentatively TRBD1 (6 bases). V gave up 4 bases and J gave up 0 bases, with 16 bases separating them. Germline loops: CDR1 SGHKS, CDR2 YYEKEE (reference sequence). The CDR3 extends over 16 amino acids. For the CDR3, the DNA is TGTGCCAGCAGCCAGAGTCGACAGGTTTTGAACACTGAAGCTTTCTTT. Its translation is CASSQSRQVLNTEAFF.

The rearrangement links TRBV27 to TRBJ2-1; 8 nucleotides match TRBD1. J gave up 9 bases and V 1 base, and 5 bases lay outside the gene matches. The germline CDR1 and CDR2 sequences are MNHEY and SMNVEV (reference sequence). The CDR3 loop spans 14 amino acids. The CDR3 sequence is CASSLWQGASEQFF. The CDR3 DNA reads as TGTGCCAGCAGTTTATGGCAGGGGGCCAGTGAGCAGTTCTTC.

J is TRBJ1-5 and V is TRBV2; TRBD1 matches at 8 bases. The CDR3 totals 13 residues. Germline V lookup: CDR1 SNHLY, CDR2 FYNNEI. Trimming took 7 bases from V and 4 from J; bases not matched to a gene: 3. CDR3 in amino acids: CASTGQGNQPQHF. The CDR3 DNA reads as TGTGCCAGCACTGGACAGGGTAATCAGCCCCAGCATTTT.

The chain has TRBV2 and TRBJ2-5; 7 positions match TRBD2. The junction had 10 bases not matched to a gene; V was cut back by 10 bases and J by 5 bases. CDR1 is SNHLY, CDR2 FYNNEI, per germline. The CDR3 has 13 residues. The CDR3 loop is CATLRLAVETQYF. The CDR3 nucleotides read TGTGCCACCTTAAGACTAGCCGTGGAGACCCAGTACTTC. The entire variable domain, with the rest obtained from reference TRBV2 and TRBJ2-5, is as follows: EPEVTQTPSHQVTQMGQEVILRCVPISNHLYFYWYRQILGQKVEFLVSFYNNEISEKSEIFDDQFSVERPDGSNFTLKIRSTKLEDSAMYFCATLRLAVETQYFGPGTRLLVL.

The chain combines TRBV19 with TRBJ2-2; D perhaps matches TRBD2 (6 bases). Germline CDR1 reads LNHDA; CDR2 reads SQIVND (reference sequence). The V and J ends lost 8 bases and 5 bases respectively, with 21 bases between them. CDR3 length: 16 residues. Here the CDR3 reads CASATGGGDRTGELFF. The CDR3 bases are TGTGCCAGTGCGACCGGGGGTGGAGATCGGACCGGGGAGCTGTTTTTT.

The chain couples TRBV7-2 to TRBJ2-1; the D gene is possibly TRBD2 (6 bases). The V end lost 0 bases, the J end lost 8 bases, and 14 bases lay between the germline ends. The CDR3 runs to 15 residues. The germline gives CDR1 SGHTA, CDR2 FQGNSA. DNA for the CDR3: TGTGCCAGCAGCTTAGCGGGGGGAATTCAGGATGAGCAGTTCTTC. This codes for CASSLAGGIQDEQFF.

The CDR3 DNA reads as TGTGCCAGCAGTTTCTCGGCAGGGGGGATAGATACGCAGTATTTT. Encoded protein: CASSFSAGGIDTQYF. This chain connects TRBV6-5 to TRBJ2-3; the D gene is possibly TRBD1 (7 bases). Trimming took off 4 bases at V and 5 bases at J, with 16 bases between the two ends. The CDR3 totals 15 residues. Germline CDR1 and CDR2: MNHEY and SVGAGI.

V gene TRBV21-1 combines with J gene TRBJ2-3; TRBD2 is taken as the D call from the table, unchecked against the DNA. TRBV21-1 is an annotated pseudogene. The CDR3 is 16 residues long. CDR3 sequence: CASLEQEREGEDTQYF. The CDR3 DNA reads TGTGCCAGCCTAGAACAAGAGCGGGAGGGGGAAGATACGCAGTATTTT.

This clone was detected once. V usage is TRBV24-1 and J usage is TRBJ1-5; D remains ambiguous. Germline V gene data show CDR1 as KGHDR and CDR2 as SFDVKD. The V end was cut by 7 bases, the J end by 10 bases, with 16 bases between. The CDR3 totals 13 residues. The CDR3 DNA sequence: TGTGCCACCAGGACGGAGGGTTTTAGTCCCCAGCATTTT. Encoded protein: CATRTEGFSPQHF.

CDR3 DNA sequence: TGTGCCAGCGGGCAACGTAGTGAGCAGTTCTTC. Its protein is CASGQRSEQFF. The genes are TRBV28 and TRBJ2-1; D is uncertain. The CDR3 is 11 amino acids. The ends were cut back, 8 bases at V and 9 bases at J, with 11 bases in the middle. Germline V gene lookup returns CDR1 MDHEN and CDR2 SYDVKM.

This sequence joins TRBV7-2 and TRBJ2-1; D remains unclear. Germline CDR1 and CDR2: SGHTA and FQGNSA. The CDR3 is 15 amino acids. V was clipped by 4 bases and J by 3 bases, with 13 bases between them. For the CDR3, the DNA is TGTGCCAGCAGCTCGTTAACTAAATACTACAATGAGCAGTTCTTC. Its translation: CASSSLTKYYNEQFF.

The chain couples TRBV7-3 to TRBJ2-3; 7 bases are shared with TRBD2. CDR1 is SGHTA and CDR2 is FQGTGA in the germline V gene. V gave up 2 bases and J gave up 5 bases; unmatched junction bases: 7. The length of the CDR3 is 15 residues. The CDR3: CASSLVGGSGDTQYF. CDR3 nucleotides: TGTGCCAGCAGCTTAGTCGGCGGGAGTGGAGATACGCAGTATTTT. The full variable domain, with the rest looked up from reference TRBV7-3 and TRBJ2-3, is GAGVSQTPSNKVTEKGKYVELRCDPISGHTALYWYRQSLGQGPEFLIYFQGTGAADDSGLPNDRFFAVRPEGSVSTLKIQRTERGDSAVYLCASSLVGGSGDTQYFGPGTRLTVL.

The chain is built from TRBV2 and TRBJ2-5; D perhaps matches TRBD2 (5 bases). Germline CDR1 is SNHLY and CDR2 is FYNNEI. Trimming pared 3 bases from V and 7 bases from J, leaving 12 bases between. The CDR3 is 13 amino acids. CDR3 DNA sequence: TGTGCCAGCAGTGAGCCTAGCACATGGACCCAGTACTTC. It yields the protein CASSEPSTWTQYF.